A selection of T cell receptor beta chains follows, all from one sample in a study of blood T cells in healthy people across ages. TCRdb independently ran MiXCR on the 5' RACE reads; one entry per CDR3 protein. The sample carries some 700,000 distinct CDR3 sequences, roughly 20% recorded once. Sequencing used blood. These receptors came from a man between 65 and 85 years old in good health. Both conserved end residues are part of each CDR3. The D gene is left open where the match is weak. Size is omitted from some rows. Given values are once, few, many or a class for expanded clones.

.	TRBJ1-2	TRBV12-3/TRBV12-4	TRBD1	TGTGCCAGCAGTTCCCGGGACAGTCGTAACTATGGCTACACCTTC	CASSSRDSRNYGYTF
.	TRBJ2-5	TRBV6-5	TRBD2	TGTGCCAGCAGTTACTCCGTCCATTGGCGGGAGGCGGAGACCCAGTACTTC	CASSYSVHWREAETQYF
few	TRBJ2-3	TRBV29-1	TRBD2	TGCAGCGTTGATTCTCCCGCGGGGGGTGCGCAGTATTTT	CSVDSPAGGAQYF
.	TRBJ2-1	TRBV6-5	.	TGTGCCAGCACCACCTCCTACAATGGGCAGTTCTTC	CASTTSYNGQFF
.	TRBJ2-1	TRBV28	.	TGTGCCAGCAGTTTACGGCTACGAGCGAATGAGCAGTTCTTC	CASSLRLRANEQFF
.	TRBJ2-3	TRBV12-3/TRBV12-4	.	TGTGCCAGCAGCCCCGGACTGGAGGCAGATGCGCAGTATTTT	CASSPGLEADAQYF
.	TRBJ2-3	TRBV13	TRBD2	TGTGCCAGCAGCCCCCCACTAGCGGGAGTCGGGGATACGCAGTATTTT	CASSPPLAGVGDTQYF
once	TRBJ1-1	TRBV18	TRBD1	TGTACCAGCTCACCTGGACAGGAGAACACTGAAGCTTTCTTT	CTSSPGQENTEAFF
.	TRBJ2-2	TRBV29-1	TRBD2	TGCAGCGTGGGGGGGTCAGCGAACACCGGGGAGCTGTTTTTT	CSVGGSANTGELFF
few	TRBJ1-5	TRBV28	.	TGTGCCAGCAGCCCCCGCTGGGGGGGGTTCAGCAATCAGCCCCAGCATTTT	CASSPRWGGFSNQPQHF
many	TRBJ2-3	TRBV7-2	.	TGTGCCAGCAGCTTGACTATCACAGATACGCAGTATTTT	CASSLTITDTQYF
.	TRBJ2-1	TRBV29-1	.	TGCAGCGTTGGTCACGGATACAATGAGCAGTTCTTC	CSVGHGYNEQFF
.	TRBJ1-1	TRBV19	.	TGTGCCAGTACCTTGGCGGAGCGCGAAGCTTTCTTT	CASTLAEREAFF
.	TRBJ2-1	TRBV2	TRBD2	TGTGCCAGCAGTGACGGGGGGGGCTTCAATGAGCAGTTCTTC	CASSDGGGFNEQFF
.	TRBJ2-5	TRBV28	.	TGTGCCAGCATCGGGCTGGAGACCCAGTACTTC	CASIGLETQYF
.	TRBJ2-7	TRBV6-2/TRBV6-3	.	TGTGCCAGCAGTCCAGGGTTTAGCCACCAAGAGACCCAGTGCTTC	CASSPGFSHQETQCF
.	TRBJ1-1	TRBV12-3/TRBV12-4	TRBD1	TGTGCCAGCAGTTCCCGGGACAGGGTATTTCGCCCTGAAGCTTTCTTT	CASSSRDRVFRPEAFF
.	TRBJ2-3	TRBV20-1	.	TGCAGTGCCCATTCCATTAAAAGTTTCCCCCGGTCAGATACGCAGTATTTT	CSAHSIKSFPRSDTQYF
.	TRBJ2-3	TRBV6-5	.	TGTGCCAGCAGTTACCCACAAAAGGGGGGGCCAAACACAGATACGCAGTATTTT	CASSYPQKGGPNTDTQYF
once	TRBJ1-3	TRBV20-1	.	TGCAGTGCTAGAGATCCGAGACAGGCGGGAAACACCATATATTTT	CSARDPRQAGNTIYF
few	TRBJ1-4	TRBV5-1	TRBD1	TGCGCCAGCAGCCGCCGGGACAGCACTAATGAAAAACTGTTTTTT	CASSRRDSTNEKLFF
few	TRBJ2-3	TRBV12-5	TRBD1	TGTGCTAGTGGTCAGGACAGGGGAGGATGGACAGATACGCAGTATTTT	CASGQDRGGWTDTQYF
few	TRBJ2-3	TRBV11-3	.	TGTGCCAGCAGCTCAGATTTGTGGCGGGATGTGGCAGATACGCAGTATTTT	CASSSDLWRDVADTQYF
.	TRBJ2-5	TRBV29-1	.	TGCAGCGTTGACCTAGCCCAGACCCAGTACTTC	CSVDLAQTQYF
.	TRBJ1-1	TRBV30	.	TGTGCCTGGAGACAGACATTAGGGGTCACTGAAGCTTTCTTT	CAWRQTLGVTEAFF
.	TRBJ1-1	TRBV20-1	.	TGCAGTGCTGAAGCAGGGCACTCGGCGAACACTGAAGCTTTCTTT	CSAEAGHSANTEAFF
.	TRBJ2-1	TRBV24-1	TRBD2	TGTGCCACCAGTGACCCTGGGACTAGCGGGAAAGGGAATGAGCAGTTCTTC	CATSDPGTSGKGNEQFF
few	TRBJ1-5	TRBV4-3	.	TGCGCCAGCTGGTTGGGTTCGGAGGGGGGGCCGGAGAATCAGCCCCAGCATTTT	CASWLGSEGGPENQPQHF
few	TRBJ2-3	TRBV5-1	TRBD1	TGCGCCAGCAGCTTGGCCACAGACAGGGGAGATACGCAGTATTTT	CASSLATDRGDTQYF
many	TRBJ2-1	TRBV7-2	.	TGTGCCAGCAGCTCCGCCACGAATGAGCAGTTCTTC	CASSSATNEQFF
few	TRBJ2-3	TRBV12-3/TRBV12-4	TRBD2	TGTGCCAGCAGCCTAGCGGGGGACCGCACAGATACGCAGTATTTT	CASSLAGDRTDTQYF